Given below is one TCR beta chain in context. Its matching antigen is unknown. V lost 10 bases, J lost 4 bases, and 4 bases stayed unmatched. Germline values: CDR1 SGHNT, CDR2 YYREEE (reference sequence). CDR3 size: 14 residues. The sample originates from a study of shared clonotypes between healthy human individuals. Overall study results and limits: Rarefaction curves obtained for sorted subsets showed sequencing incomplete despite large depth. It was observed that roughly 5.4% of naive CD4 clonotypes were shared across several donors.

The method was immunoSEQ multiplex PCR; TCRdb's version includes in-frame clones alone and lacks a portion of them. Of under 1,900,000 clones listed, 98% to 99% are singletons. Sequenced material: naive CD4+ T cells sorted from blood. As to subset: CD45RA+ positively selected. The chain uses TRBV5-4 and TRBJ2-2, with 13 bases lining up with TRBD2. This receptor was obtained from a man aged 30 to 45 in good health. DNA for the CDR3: TGTGCCGGGGGACTAGCGGGATTCACCGGGGAGCTGTTTTTT. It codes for CAGGLAGFTGELFF.